The next 18 T cell receptor beta chains were all read from a single sample in a study of T-cell reconstitution after alpha-beta-depleted transplantation in children. Unique molecular identifiers were built into the TCRbeta library. Each CDR3 protein is one row after TCRdb ran MiXCR on the PCR reads. Here the sample spans 500,000 to 600,000 distinct CDR3 sequences, approximately 30% being singletons. Sequencing used PBMCs from the stem cell graft donor, obtained from the stem cell graft. All receptors derive from a human donor who donated a stem cell graft to a child with aplastic anemia.

The V and J genes are TRBV12-3 or TRBV12-4 and TRBJ2-3; D call uncertain. V gave up 7 bases and J gave up 6 bases, with 20 bases separating them. The CDR3 sequence is 15 residues long. CDR3: CASILGSDGPDTQYF. In DNA form, the CDR3 reads TGTGCCAGCATCCTGGGAAGCGACGGGCCCGATACGCAGTATTTT.

This clonotype has a handful of counts. The rearrangement uses TRBV12-3 or TRBV12-4 and TRBJ2-1, with D maybe TRBD2 (5 bases). The V gene lost 3 bases and the J gene lost 8 bases, with 8 bases spanning the gap. This CDR3 has 12 amino acids. The CDR3 loop is CASSLGGYEQFF. The CDR3 DNA is TGTGCCAGCAGTTTGGGCGGGTATGAGCAGTTCTTC.

The chain has TRBV27 and TRBJ2-7; unclear D gene. Germline CDR1 is MNHEY and CDR2 is SMNVEV (reference sequence). V lost 4 bases and J lost 0, with 7 bases in between. CDR3 length equals 13 residues. CDR3 in amino acids: CASSSGYSYEQYV. CDR3 coding DNA: TGTGCCAGCAGTTCGGGCTACTCCTACGAGCAGTACGTC.

This chain uses TRBV7-2 with TRBJ2-7; possible D gene TRBD1, 5 bases. This CDR3 spans 14 amino acids. The ends were cut back, 8 bases at V and 0 bases at J, with 14 bases in the middle. Germline assignment: CDR1 SGHTA and CDR2 FQGNSA. The CDR3 nucleotides are TGTGCCAGCTTAGGACAAAGGAGCTCCTACGAGCAGTACTTC. Protein: CASLGQRSSYEQYF.

The chain is built from TRBV7-2 and TRBJ2-7; D gene unclear. The V and J ends lost 0 bases and 3 bases respectively, with 9 bases between them. This CDR3 is built from 14 residues. Germline values: CDR1 SGHTA, CDR2 FQGNSA. This CDR3 reads CASSLALGFYEQYV. The CDR3 coding sequence is TGTGCCAGCAGCTTAGCGTTAGGATTCTACGAGCAGTACGTC.

The chain is built from TRBV4-2 and TRBJ2-6; TRBD2 might be the D (7 bases). Germline V CDR1 and CDR2: LGHNA, YNFKEQ. The CDR3 runs 17 residues. V was pared by 0 bases and J by 4 bases, with 13 bases between. The CDR3 region is CASSQDLGGAGANVLTF. As DNA, the CDR3 is TGTGCCAGCAGCCAAGATTTAGGGGGGGCCGGGGCCAACGTCCTGACTTTC.

The genes are TRBV24-1 and TRBJ2-1, with D tentatively TRBD2 (5 bases). Per the germline V gene, CDR1 is KGHDR and CDR2 is SFDVKD. This CDR3 region has 14 residues. V was shortened by 6 bases and J by 9 bases, with 17 bases between the two germline ends. CDR3 loop: CATSRSGASGEQFF. The CDR3 DNA reads TGTGCCACCAGTAGGAGCGGCGCGTCTGGTGAGCAGTTCTTC.

J is TRBJ2-7 and V is TRBV7-2; TRBD2 agrees at 7 bases. The CDR3 has 15 residues. With V trimmed by 5 bases and J by 5 bases, 12 bases remained unmatched. CDR1 and CDR2 from the germline V gene are SGHTA and FQGNSA. The CDR3, as DNA: TGTGCCAGCAGCCATTGGGGCGGGAGAAAAAACGAGCAGTACGTC. Its translation: CASSHWGGRKNEQYV.

The V and J genes are TRBV12-3 or TRBV12-4 and TRBJ1-1; perhaps TRBD1 as D (6 bases). This CDR3 has 14 residues. The V gene lost 6 bases and the J gene lost 0 bases, with 11 bases spanning the gap. CDR3 region: CASRHREMNTEAFF. As DNA, the CDR3 is TGTGCCAGCAGGCACAGGGAGATGAACACTGAAGCTTTCTTT.

This chain links TRBV9 with TRBJ1-3, with a possible D match to TRBD1 (6 bases). Trimming shortened V by 0 bases and J by 4 bases, and 8 bases separated the two germline ends. The CDR3 has 14 amino acids. Germline values: CDR1 SGDLS, CDR2 YYNGEE. The CDR3 region is CASSVEDRGNTIYF. The DNA of the CDR3 is TGTGCCAGCAGCGTAGAGGACAGAGGAAACACCATATATTTT.

V gene TRBV6-1 combines with J gene TRBJ2-3, with TRBD2 matching 8 bases. Germline CDR1 MNHNS, CDR2 SASEGT. There are 19 residues in the CDR3. V shed 7 bases and J 2 bases; nucleotides not matched to a gene: 20. The CDR3 sequence is CASTSRGGGRATATDTQYF. The CDR3 DNA reads TGTGCCAGCACCTCCCGAGGCGGGGGGCGTGCTACAGCCACAGATACGCAGTATTTT.

This rearrangement joins TRBV5-1 to TRBJ2-5; no firm D call. Germline CDR1 SGHRS, CDR2 YFSETQ. The CDR3 is made up of 15 amino acids. V was shortened by 0 bases and J by 3 bases, with 12 bases between the two germline ends. In DNA, the CDR3 is TGCGCCAGCAGCTTGGCGTCAAGGGCGGAAGAGACCCAGTACTTC. Protein product: CASSLASRAEETQYF.

This clonotype showed up just a few times. The V and J genes are TRBV12-3 or TRBV12-4 and TRBJ2-3; 12 bases are shared with TRBD2. Losses at the gene ends were 4 bases for V and 4 bases for J; bases not matched to a gene: 9. This CDR3 has 17 amino acids. CDR3 in amino acids: CASSSATSGRGADTQYF. The CDR3 DNA is TGTGCCAGCAGTTCCGCGACTAGCGGGAGAGGGGCAGATACGCAGTATTTT.

This clonotype was counted between two and nine times. The chain uses TRBV7-9 and TRBJ1-2; D unresolved. CDR1 and CDR2 from the germline V gene are SEHNR and FQNEAQ (reference sequence). CDR3 length: 15 amino acids. The V end lost 1 base, the J end lost 4 bases, and 13 bases lay between the germline ends. The CDR3 sequence: CASSLGPSAAYGYTF. CDR3 nucleotides: TGTGCCAGCAGCTTAGGTCCCTCGGCAGCCTATGGCTACACCTTC. The full variable domain, with the rest looked up from reference TRBV7-9 and TRBJ1-2, is DTGVSQNPRHKITKRGQNVTFRCDPISEHNRLYWYRQTLGQGPEFLTYFQNEAQLEKSRLLSDRFSAERPKGSFSTLEIQRTEQGDSAMYLCASSLGPSAAYGYTFGSGTRLTVV.

The rearrangement joins TRBV5-1 to TRBJ2-1; TRBD2 aligns across 10 bases. CDR3 length equals 17 residues. Germline V CDR1 and CDR2: SGHRS, YFSETQ. The V segment lost 4 bases and the J segment 7 bases; nucleotides outside the gene matches: 14. The CDR3 coding sequence is TGCGCCAGCAGCGAGAACGGGCGGCTAGCGGGAGTGAATGAGCAGTTCTTC. Protein: CASSENGRLAGVNEQFF.

The chain has TRBV30 and TRBJ1-2; unclear D gene. Trimming stripped 0 bases from V and 2 bases from J, with 7 bases between. Germline loops: CDR1 GTSNPN, CDR2 SVGIG (reference sequence). This CDR3 has 13 residues. The CDR3 DNA is TGTGCCTGGAGTGTAGGGTTCAACTATGGCTACACCTTC. It is translated as CAWSVGFNYGYTF.

This clonotype came up a few times. The V gene is TRBV5-4, the J gene TRBJ2-3; a possible D gene is TRBD1 (5 bases). The CDR3 length is 15 residues. Germline loops: CDR1 SGHNT, CDR2 YYREEE (reference sequence). Between the trimmed V and J ends, which lost 0 bases and 2 bases, there was a span of 10 bases. CDR3 residues: CASSLGGTFTDTQYF. Here the CDR3 DNA reads TGTGCCAGCAGCTTGGGGGGCACCTTCACAGATACGCAGTATTTT.

This clonotype was seen a few times. CDR3 in amino acids: CASSTTGYDSPLHF. The CDR3 DNA is TGTGCCAGCAGCACGACAGGGTACGATTCACCCCTCCACTTT. The gene calls are TRBV12-3 or TRBV12-4 and TRBJ1-6; TRBD1 matches at 7 bases. The CDR3 consists of 14 residues. The V segment lost 6 bases and the J segment 8 bases; nucleotides outside the gene matches: 7.